A selection of T cell receptor beta chains follows, all from one sample in a study of CD8+CD57+ T cells in acquired aplastic anemia. Each CDR3 protein gets one entry after TCRdb re-called the reads with MiXCR. The table has around 68,000 distinct CDR3 sequences, approximately 51% seen once. Sequencing was carried out using sorted CD4+, CD8+, or CD8+CD57+ T cells (not recorded which) from PBMCs. All receptors derive from a human donor in good health, serving as a control. Both conserved end residues are trimmed from each CDR3.

v_call: TRBV10-3; j_call: TRBJ2-7; cdr3_aa: AISDGQSYEQY
v_call: TRBV10-2; j_call: TRBJ1-1; cdr3_aa: ASSVSGGNTEAF
v_call: TRBV19; j_call: TRBJ2-7; cdr3_aa: ASSPGAEPTYEQY
v_call: TRBV9; j_call: TRBJ1-2; cdr3_aa: ASSVAEGAGYT
v_call: TRBV29-1; j_call: TRBJ2-3; cdr3_aa: SVVWQDSTDTQY
v_call: TRBV12-3/TRBV12-4; j_call: TRBJ2-2; cdr3_aa: ASSLAYSVPGELF
v_call: TRBV29-1; j_call: TRBJ2-1; cdr3_aa: SVEEGLAGEVGNEQF
v_call: TRBV12-3/TRBV12-4; j_call: TRBJ2-5; cdr3_aa: ASSAELGLGETQY
v_call: TRBV10-3; j_call: TRBJ1-3; cdr3_aa: ATDRDRAPGNTIY
v_call: TRBV29-1; j_call: TRBJ1-3; cdr3_aa: SVLDRLSGNTIY
v_call: TRBV29-1; j_call: TRBJ2-7; cdr3_aa: SVEAQGRPYEQY
v_call: TRBV19; j_call: TRBJ1-1; cdr3_aa: ASSSRGNTEAF
v_call: TRBV24-1; j_call: TRBJ1-1; cdr3_aa: ATSEGTVATEAF
v_call: TRBV27; j_call: TRBJ1-6; cdr3_aa: ASSLLLKGDYNSPLH
v_call: TRBV27; j_call: TRBJ2-7; cdr3_aa: ASSLSGGANEQY
v_call: TRBV10-3; j_call: TRBJ2-7; cdr3_aa: AISAGQQSTYEQY
v_call: TRBV2; j_call: TRBJ2-7; cdr3_aa: ASRGTSGGYEQY
v_call: TRBV27; j_call: TRBJ2-3; cdr3_aa: ASGSAAEITDTQY
v_call: TRBV20-1; j_call: TRBJ2-5; cdr3_aa: SANGGSTETQY
v_call: TRBV7-2; j_call: TRBJ1-3; cdr3_aa: ASSLGGNTIY
v_call: TRBV11-1; j_call: TRBJ2-1; cdr3_aa: ASSLLYELAGGTYNEQF
v_call: TRBV12-3/TRBV12-4; j_call: TRBJ2-3; cdr3_aa: ASSPRPGQPAGDTQY
v_call: TRBV7-9; j_call: TRBJ1-1; cdr3_aa: ASSPGPNTEAF
v_call: TRBV15; j_call: TRBJ2-7; cdr3_aa: ATSSFPGVSYEQY
v_call: TRBV10-1; j_call: TRBJ2-7; cdr3_aa: ASSESRGQESSYEQY
v_call: TRBV7-3; j_call: TRBJ1-3; cdr3_aa: ASSQGTAGNTIY
v_call: TRBV4-2; j_call: TRBJ2-1; cdr3_aa: ASSRVETSGGGSKQF
v_call: TRBV19; j_call: TRBJ2-5; cdr3_aa: ASSSLWGDDQETQY
v_call: TRBV12-3/TRBV12-4; j_call: TRBJ2-3; cdr3_aa: ASSFQSSTDTQY
v_call: TRBV24-1; j_call: TRBJ1-6; cdr3_aa: ATSGGSPLH
v_call: TRBV2; j_call: TRBJ2-7; cdr3_aa: ASSEGSTSYEQY
v_call: TRBV29-1; j_call: TRBJ2-1; cdr3_aa: SLRGSGSYDEQF
v_call: TRBV6-1; j_call: TRBJ2-1; cdr3_aa: ASSWTSGPVMEQF
v_call: TRBV5-4; j_call: TRBJ2-3; cdr3_aa: ASSFPLGATDTQY
v_call: TRBV7-2; j_call: TRBJ2-5; cdr3_aa: ASSPRTSFQETQY
v_call: TRBV2; j_call: TRBJ2-7; cdr3_aa: ASSGTGAYEQY
v_call: TRBV19; j_call: TRBJ1-2; cdr3_aa: ASSALGRNYGYT
v_call: TRBV18; j_call: TRBJ2-7; cdr3_aa: ASSPPDRTYEQY
v_call: TRBV2; j_call: TRBJ2-5; cdr3_aa: ASSARTGEETQC